These 18 T cell receptor beta chains were sequenced from one sample in a study of blood T cells in healthy people across ages. Sample-barcoded 5' priming and a J-beta primer mix drove a second PCR of roughly 6 to 12 cycles. TCRdb re-called the 5' RACE reads through MiXCR, storing one row per CDR3 protein. Of about 760,000 distinct CDR3 sequences in the sample, about 25% were seen once. This same sample was also part of a study on T cells of mothers and their children.

Sequencing used blood. The receptors come from a boy younger than 18 in good health.

The chain is built from TRBV29-1 and TRBJ1-2; perhaps TRBD1 as D (6 bases). CDR3 size: 12 residues. Germline CDR1 SQVTM, CDR2 ANQGSEA. The V end was cut by 5 bases, the J end by 7 bases, with 14 bases between. DNA for the CDR3: TGCAGCGTTCCCGGTTCGACAGGTGGCTACACCTTC. This gives the protein CSVPGSTGGYTF.

The sample holds a few counts of this clonotype. The CDR3 region is CASSQRSPNTGELFF. In DNA, the CDR3 is TGTGCCAGCAGCCAAAGGTCACCGAACACCGGGGAGCTGTTTTTT. The V and J genes are TRBV14 and TRBJ2-2; D unclear. V dropped 2 bases and J dropped 0 bases, with 7 bases sitting between them. CDR3 size: 15 residues. Germline CDR1 and CDR2: SGHDN and FVKESK.

This clonotype was seen more than once but under ten times. The rearrangement uses TRBV12-3 or TRBV12-4 and TRBJ2-5; 9 bases map to TRBD2. V trimming: 5 bases; J trimming: 5 bases; junction bases outside the gene matches: 9. The length of the CDR3 is 15 residues. The CDR3, as DNA: TGTGCCAGCAGTCCCTCTAGCGGGAATTGGGAGACCCAGTACTTC. Its protein product is CASSPSSGNWETQYF.

This clonotype was detected a few times. The V call is TRBV10-3, the J call TRBJ2-5; 11 bases match TRBD2. The DNA end is a closer match to TRBJ2-1, so the J assignment may be wrong. Germline V gene sequence: CDR1 ENHRY, CDR2 SYGVKD. This CDR3 has 17 residues. In nucleotides, the CDR3 is TGTGCCATCAGTGCGGTAGGGAGACTAGCGGGAAAGAATGAGCAGTTCTTC. It is translated as CAISAVGRLAGKNEQFF.

The chain uses TRBV28 and TRBJ2-2; 8 nucleotides agree with TRBD2. Germline assignment: CDR1 MDHEN and CDR2 SYDVKM. Unmatched junction bases numbered 12, after V lost 3 bases and J lost 0 bases. The CDR3 has 19 amino acids. The CDR3 DNA follows: TGTGCCAGCAGTTTCAATCCCCTTGCGGGGGGATCGAACACCGGGGAGCTGTTTTTT. It specifies CASSFNPLAGGSNTGELFF.

This clonotype was observed a handful of times. The chain has TRBV5-1 and TRBJ2-7, with D maybe TRBD2 (5 bases). Germline V gene lookup returns CDR1 SGHRS and CDR2 YFSETQ. V shed 2 bases and J shed 1 base, with 19 bases lying between them. The CDR3 totals 17 residues. CDR3 sequence reads: CASSLTLANLVSYEQYF. CDR3 nucleotides: TGCGCCAGCAGCTTAACCCTAGCAAATCTGGTATCCTACGAGCAGTACTTC.

The genes are TRBV20-1 and TRBJ2-5; D is possibly TRBD2 (6 bases). The germline V gene has CDR1 DFQATT and CDR2 SNEGSKA (reference sequence). V shed 3 bases and J shed 0 bases, with 11 bases lying between them. The CDR3 sequence is 14 residues long. The CDR3, as DNA: TGCAGTGCTAGCGTTAGCGGCTACCAAGAGACCCAGTACTTC. Amino acids: CSASVSGYQETQYF.

This clonotype was counted only a few times. The V gene is TRBV11-1, the J gene TRBJ2-7, with D perhaps given as TRBD1 or TRBD2 (5 bases each). The germline gives CDR1 SGHAT, CDR2 FQDESV (reference sequence). Trimming took off 3 bases at V and 1 base at J, with 13 bases between the two ends. The CDR3 sequence is 15 residues long. As DNA, the CDR3 is TGTGCCAGCAGCTTTCACAAGGGACCGTCCTACGAGCAGTACTTC. Protein sequence: CASSFHKGPSYEQYF. Full variable domain (missing parts from reference TRBV11-1 and TRBJ2-7): EAEVAQSPRYKITEKSQAVAFWCDPISGHATLYWYRQILGQGPELLVQFQDESVVDDSQLPKDRFSAERLKGVDSTLKIQPAELGDSAMYLCASSFHKGPSYEQYFGPGTRLTVT.

This chain joins TRBV6-2 or TRBV6-3 and TRBJ1-5, with D maybe TRBD1 (5 bases). The CDR3 is 16 amino acids. Germline V gene data show CDR1 as MNHEY and CDR2 as SVGEGT. The ends were cut back, 5 bases at V and 1 base at J, with 15 bases in the middle. The chain's CDR3 is CASSNRGGGSNQPQHF. CDR3 sequence (DNA): TGTGCCAGCAGTAATCGGGGGGGAGGGAGCAATCAGCCCCAGCATTTT.

This clonotype occurred a few times. The chain has TRBV4-3 and TRBJ2-2; a weak D match, TRBD2 (5 bases). The germline gives CDR1 LGHNA, CDR2 YSLEER. The CDR3 contains 14 residues. The germline V and J ends were trimmed by 3 bases and 3 bases, with 8 bases remaining between them. CDR3 sequence (DNA): TGCGCCAGCAGCCATACCGGGGACACCGGGGAGCTGTTTTTT. Translated, it gives CASSHTGDTGELFF.

This clonotype appeared a few times. V and J are TRBV15 and TRBJ2-5; 7 bases are a match to TRBD2. The CDR3 sequence is 14 residues long. The germline gives CDR1 LNHNV, CDR2 YYDKDF (reference sequence). V dropped 6 bases and J dropped 2; count of bases not matched to a gene: 6. Written as DNA, the CDR3 is TGTGCCACCAGGTTAGCGGGTCCACAAGAGACCCAGTACTTC. Protein product: CATRLAGPQETQYF.

The chain couples TRBV3-1 to TRBJ2-5; D is uncertain. TRBJ2-7 matches the DNA end more closely, so the J call is doubtful. The CDR3 consists of 14 residues. Germline CDR1 reads LGHDT; CDR2 reads YNNKEL (reference sequence). The chain's CDR3 is CASSQVGGTYEQYF. The CDR3, as DNA: TGTGCCAGCAGCCAAGTGGGTGGTACCTACGAGCAGTACTTC.

This chain uses TRBV10-3 with TRBJ2-3; D is unclear. CDR1 is ENHRY, CDR2 SYGVKD, per germline. The V and J ends lost 2 bases and 4 bases respectively, with 7 bases between them. The CDR3 contains 13 residues. The CDR3: CAISEPAADTQYF. The CDR3, as DNA: TGTGCCATCAGTGAGCCAGCAGCAGATACGCAGTATTTT.

The genes are TRBV29-1 and TRBJ2-5, with 10 bases aligning to TRBD1. Germline V gene data show CDR1 as SQVTM and CDR2 as ANQGSEA. V dropped 3 bases and J dropped 5; count of bases not matched to a gene: 3. This CDR3 region has 13 residues. The CDR3 nucleotides read TGCAGCGTTGACGACAGGGGGCGGGAGACCCAGTACTTC. Its protein product is CSVDDRGRETQYF. Full variable domain (rest looked up from reference TRBV29-1 and TRBJ2-5): SAVISQKPSRDICQRGTSLTIQCQVDSQVTMMFWYRQQPGQSLTLIATANQGSEATYESGFVIDKFPISRPNLTFSTLTVSNMSPEDSSIYLCSVDDRGRETQYFGPGTRLLVL.

This clonotype was detected only a few times. The chain joins TRBV20-1 to TRBJ2-5, with D possibly TRBD2 on 6 matching bases. The assigned J gene may be wrong: the sequence end matches TRBJ2-1 better. Germline V gene sequence: CDR1 DFQATT, CDR2 SNEGSKA (reference sequence). The CDR3 spans 12 residues. CDR3 amino acids: CSASPGDNEQFF. The DNA for the CDR3 is TGCAGTGCTAGTCCGGGAGACAATGAGCAGTTCTTC.

This clonotype was observed a few times. The V gene is TRBV7-9, the J gene TRBJ2-3, with 8 nucleotides matching TRBD1. The length of the CDR3 is 15 residues. V trimming: 5 bases; J trimming: 2 bases; junction bases outside the gene matches: 6. Germline CDR1 and CDR2: SEHNR and FQNEAQ (reference sequence). The CDR3 sequence: CASSAGQGDTDTQYF. DNA of the CDR3: TGTGCCAGCAGCGCCGGACAGGGCGACACAGATACGCAGTATTTT. Drawing the rest from reference TRBV7-9 and TRBJ2-3, the complete variable domain is DTGVSQNPRHKITKRGQNVTFRCDPISEHNRLYWYRQTLGQGPEFLTYFQNEAQLEKSRLLSDRFSAERPKGSFSTLEIQRTEQGDSAMYLCASSAGQGDTDTQYFGPGTRLTVL.

This chain links TRBV6-1 with TRBJ2-3; 10 bases agree with TRBD2. This CDR3 comprises 15 residues. Trimming removed 6 bases from V and 7 bases from J; junction bases left unmatched: 10. Germline loops: CDR1 MNHNS, CDR2 SASEGT. The chain's CDR3 is CASRQTSGTGHTQYF. CDR3 sequence (DNA): TGTGCCAGCAGACAAACTAGCGGGACTGGGCATACGCAGTATTTT.

The table lists this clonotype with a few counts. This chain joins TRBV9 and TRBJ2-1; D gene uncertain. The CDR3 has 16 residues. Germline V lookup: CDR1 SGDLS, CDR2 YYNGEE. Trimming shortened V by 0 bases and J by 4 bases, and 14 bases separated the two germline ends. CDR3 sequence: CASSVGGSTIYNEQFF. The CDR3 DNA reads as TGTGCCAGCAGCGTAGGTGGCTCCACCATATACAATGAGCAGTTCTTC. Based on the CDR3 plus reference TRBV9 and TRBJ2-1, the full variable domain is DSGVTQTPKHLITATGQRVTLRCSPRSGDLSVYWYQQSLDQGLQFLIQYYNGEERAKGNILERFSAQQFPDLHSELNLSSLELGDSALYFCASSVGGSTIYNEQFFGPGTRLTVL.